What follows is one TCR beta chain and its context. The CDR3 consists of 15 residues. Trimming removed 4 bases at V and 0 bases at J, with 12 bases between. Germline V gene sequence: CDR1 MGHRA, CDR2 YSYEKL. The repertoire was sequenced with immunoSEQ multiplex PCR; TCRdb's copy has only in-frame clones and lacks some. The sample yields roughly 100,000 clones, around 80% seen once. The data originate from a study of T cell responses to AZD1222 COVID-19 vaccine. Whole-study context: Pooling of second doses given at about 4 or about 12 weeks was done.

The clonotype originates from an adult in good health. The specimen comprised peripheral blood, sampled on day 0 of AZD1222 vaccination. The chain is built from TRBV4-1 and TRBJ1-1; D possibly corresponds to TRBD1 (5 bases). The CDR3 reads CASSRETGVNTEAFF. The CDR3 coding sequence is TGCGCCAGCAGCCGGGAAACGGGGGTGAACACTGAAGCTTTCTTT.